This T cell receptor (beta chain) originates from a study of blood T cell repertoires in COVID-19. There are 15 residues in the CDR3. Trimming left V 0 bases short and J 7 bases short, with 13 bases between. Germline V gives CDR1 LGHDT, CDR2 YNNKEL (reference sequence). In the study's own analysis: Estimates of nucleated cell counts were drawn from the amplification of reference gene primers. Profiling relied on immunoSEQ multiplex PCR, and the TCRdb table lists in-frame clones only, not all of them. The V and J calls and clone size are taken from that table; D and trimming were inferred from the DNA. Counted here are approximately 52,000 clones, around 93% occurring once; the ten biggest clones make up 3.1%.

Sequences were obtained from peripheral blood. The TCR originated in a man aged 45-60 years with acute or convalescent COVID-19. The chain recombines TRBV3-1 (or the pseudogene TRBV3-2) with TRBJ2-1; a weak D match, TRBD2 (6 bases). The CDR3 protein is CASSQEGGAWNEQFF. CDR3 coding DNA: TGTGCCAGCAGCCAAGAGGGCGGGGCGTGGAATGAGCAGTTCTTC.